This T cell receptor (beta chain) was found in a study of shared clonotypes between healthy human individuals. Study-wide context: Donor ages ranged 18 to 49 years: a couple of women, a few men.

This CDR3 is 15 amino acids long. Sequenced by immunoSEQ multiplex PCR; TCRdb stores in-frame clones only, minus some. The table lists 600,000 or so clones, 95% of them singletons. Study findings and constraints: About 5% of naive CD4 clonotypes were shared across a few donors.

With regard to this clone: The antigen remains undetermined.

Selected positively for CCR7 and CD45RO-negative, naive CD8 cells excluded terminally differentiated effector memory CD45RA+ cells. The specimen was naive CD8+ T cells sorted from blood. The receptor was derived from a woman in her 30s in good health. This rearrangement joins TRBV21-1 to TRBJ2-7; the table assigns TRBD2, which was not confirmed against the DNA. TRBV21-1 is a known pseudogene. CDR3: CASSKVGAGVYEQYF. CDR3 nucleotide sequence: TGTGCCAGCAGCAAAGTTGGGGCGGGAGTCTACGAGCAGTACTTC.